This TCR beta chain was recorded in a study of response to subunit inactivated influenza vaccine. Study-level results: Authors suggested each seasonal influenza vaccination recruits few new T cells.

TCRdb fed the RT-PCR reads into MiXCR, producing one record per CDR3 protein. The sample holds around 530,000 distinct CDR3 sequences; 10% to 15% are singletons and the top ten take roughly 10%. Of note for this clonotype: Its antigen is unidentified.

The V and J ends lost 3 bases and 9 bases respectively, with 9 bases between them. The CDR3 contains 12 residues. Germline-derived CDR1 and CDR2 are LNHNV and YYDKDF (reference sequence). The input for sequencing was PBMCs from blood, taken on the day of vaccination. The chain couples TRBV15 to TRBJ2-1; D is ambiguous. This TCR was recovered from a man aged 45 to 65 who received an inactivated influenza vaccine. CDR3 DNA: TGTGCCACCAGCAGGACCTCACGTGAGCAGTTCTTC. Its translation is CATSRTSREQFF.